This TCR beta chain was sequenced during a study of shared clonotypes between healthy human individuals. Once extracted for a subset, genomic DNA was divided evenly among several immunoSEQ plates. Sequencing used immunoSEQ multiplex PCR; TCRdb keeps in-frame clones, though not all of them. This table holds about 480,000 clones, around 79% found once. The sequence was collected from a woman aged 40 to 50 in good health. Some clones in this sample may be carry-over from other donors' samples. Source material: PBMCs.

As DNA, the CDR3 is TGCGCCAGCAGCTTGGAGCAGGGGGTAGCCACTGAAGCTTTCTTT. Its translation is CASSLEQGVATEAFF. This rearrangement joins TRBV5-1 to TRBJ1-1; 7 bases are a match to TRBD1. Germline V gene sequence: CDR1 SGHRS, CDR2 YFSETQ. After removal of 0 bases from V and 4 bases from J, the junction contained 6 bases not matched to a gene. This CDR3 has 15 amino acids.